The 27 T cell receptor beta chains below were found in one sample sequenced in a study of T cell responses to AZD1222 COVID-19 vaccine. Produced via immunoSEQ multiplex PCR; TCRdb's table is partial and in-frame only. The table lists roughly 150,000 clones, around 88% of them singletons. Sequencing used peripheral blood, obtained 28 days after the second AZD1222 dose. The receptors here all came from an adult who received the AZD1222 COVID-19 vaccine.

The V call is TRBV29-1, the J call TRBJ2-7; tentatively, D is TRBD1 or TRBD2 (5 bases each). Germline V gene data show CDR1 as SQVTM and CDR2 as ANQGSEA. The CDR3 spans 12 residues. Trimming left V 6 bases short and J 2 bases short, with 11 bases between. The CDR3 coding sequence is TGCAGCGTCCGGGACGGAGCCTACGAGCAGTACTTC. It translates to CSVRDGAYEQYF.

On this clone itself: Additional DNA sequences in this sample encode the identical CDR3. The chain joins TRBV7-9 to TRBJ1-1; D may be TRBD1 (5 bases). V was cut by 0 bases and J by 0 bases, with 5 bases left in between. The CDR3 covers 14 residues. Per the germline V gene, CDR1 is SEHNR and CDR2 is FQNEAQ (reference sequence). This chain's CDR3 is CASSLAGVNTEAFF. The CDR3 DNA follows: TGTGCCAGCAGCTTAGCAGGGGTGAACACTGAAGCTTTCTTT.

The genes are TRBV23-1 and TRBJ1-5; D not resolved. TRBV23-1 has ORF status, its function being uncertain. This CDR3 is built from 12 residues. The V gene lost 4 bases and the J gene lost 4 bases, with 5 bases spanning the gap. The CDR3 spells CASSRLNQPQHF. In DNA, the CDR3 is TGCGCCAGCAGTCGTTTAAATCAGCCCCAGCATTTT.

This chain connects TRBV6-1 to TRBJ2-7; 7 nucleotides align to TRBD2. The CDR3 extends over 15 amino acids. CDR1 is MNHNS, CDR2 SASEGT, per germline. J lost 5 bases, V lost 1 base, and 8 bases had no gene match. CDR3 in amino acids: CASSEEVGRVHEQYF. DNA for the CDR3: TGTGCCAGCAGTGAAGAGGTAGGGAGGGTCCACGAGCAGTACTTC.

V and J are TRBV9 and TRBJ2-7, with D perhaps being TRBD1 or TRBD2 (5 bases each). The CDR3 sequence is 14 residues long. Germline V gene sequence: CDR1 SGDLS, CDR2 YYNGEE. The V gene lost 0 bases and the J gene lost 7 bases, with 14 bases spanning the gap. CDR3 bases: TGTGCCAGCAGCGTAGTCGGGGACGCGAGGGAGCAGTACTTC. This codes for CASSVVGDAREQYF.

J is TRBJ2-3 and V is TRBV15, with 8 bases lining up with TRBD2. This CDR3 contains 18 residues. In germline, CDR1 is LNHNV, CDR2 YYDKDF (reference sequence). The V gene end was trimmed by 0 bases and the J gene end by 1 base; junction bases not matched to a gene: 9. The CDR3 protein is CATSREGVAGGRTDTQYF. In DNA, the CDR3 is TGTGCCACCAGCAGAGAAGGTGTGGCGGGGGGTCGCACAGATACGCAGTATTTT.

The chain couples TRBV2 to TRBJ2-2; no definite D call. Deletions cut 4 bases from V and 5 bases from J, with 14 bases between. Germline V gives CDR1 SNHLY, CDR2 FYNNEI. The CDR3 is 15 residues long. The CDR3 sequence is CASSVSTLGTGELFF. Here the CDR3 DNA reads TGTGCCAGCAGTGTCTCCACATTGGGGACCGGGGAGCTGTTTTTT.

The genes are TRBV29-1 and TRBJ1-1; D might be TRBD1 (5 bases). The germline V and J ends were trimmed by 3 bases and 5 bases, with 13 bases remaining between them. Looked up from germline, CDR1 is SQVTM and CDR2 is ANQGSEA. The CDR3 spans 13 residues. The CDR3 nucleotides read TGCAGCGTTGAGCGGGGGGGAGGAACTGAAGCTTTCTTT. Residues: CSVERGGGTEAFF.

The chain carries TRBV13 and TRBJ2-7; possible D gene TRBD2, 6 bases. The germline V and J ends were trimmed by 3 bases and 2 bases, with 11 bases remaining between them. The CDR3 contains 14 residues. Germline lookup yields CDR1 PRHDT and CDR2 FYEKMQ (reference sequence). The CDR3 DNA follows: TGTGCCAGCAGCTTTGGGGGGTTCCCCTACGAGCAGTACTTC. Its protein is CASSFGGFPYEQYF.

This chain links TRBV6-5 with TRBJ2-6; D uncertain. Germline CDR1 and CDR2: MNHEY and SVGAGI. Deletions cut 6 bases from V and 0 bases from J, with 9 bases between. This CDR3 contains 15 residues. The CDR3 DNA follows: TGTGCCAGCAGCCGAAGCAACTCTGGGGCCAACGTCCTGACTTTC. This codes for CASSRSNSGANVLTF.

The gene calls are TRBV19 and TRBJ2-7, with 11 bases that match TRBD1. CDR3 length: 16 residues. The germline CDR1 and CDR2 sequences are LNHDA and SQIVND (reference sequence). With 2 bases clipped from V and 3 bases from J, the junction kept 6 bases outside the gene matches. CDR3 in amino acids: CASSIMRTGGLYEQYF. CDR3 DNA sequence: TGTGCCAGTAGTATAATGAGGACAGGGGGCCTCTACGAGCAGTACTTC.

CDR3 in DNA: TGTGCCAGCTCAAAAGGGGGGGACACTGAAGCTTTCTTT. It translates to CASSKGGDTEAFF. The V call is TRBV18, the J call TRBJ1-1, with D tentatively TRBD1 (6 bases). CDR3 length: 13 residues. Per the germline V gene, CDR1 is KGHSH and CDR2 is LQKENI. V was trimmed by 5 bases and J by 3 bases, leaving 10 bases between them.

This clone has just a few counts. The CDR3: CASSERGLAETQYF. CDR3 coding DNA: TGTGCCAGCAGTGAGCGGGGACTAGCGGAAACGCAGTACTTC. The chain carries TRBV2 and TRBJ2-7, with 11 bases matching TRBD2. The germline V gene has CDR1 SNHLY and CDR2 FYNNEI. V was clipped by 3 bases and J by 9 bases; unmatched bases: 7. This CDR3 region has 14 residues.

The rearrangement uses TRBV19 and TRBJ2-2; TRBD1 is a possible D gene (6 bases). Germline CDR1 reads LNHDA; CDR2 reads SQIVND (reference sequence). V lost 4 bases to trimming and J lost 5 bases, with 11 bases between them. The CDR3 sequence is 14 residues long. CDR3 DNA: TGTGCCAGTAGTACGACCAGGGGTACCGGGGAGCTGTTTTTT. Its protein is CASSTTRGTGELFF.

The chain couples TRBV20-1 to TRBJ1-2, with unresolved D. In germline, CDR1 is DFQATT, CDR2 SNEGSKA (reference sequence). The length of the CDR3 is 11 residues. V dropped 3 bases and J dropped 8 bases, with 10 bases sitting between them. CDR3 coding DNA: TGCAGTGCTAGTGACCCTGGCGGCTACACCTTC. This translates into CSASDPGGYTF.

The CDR3 reads CASSESKSRSFF. CDR3 sequence (DNA): TGTGCCAGCAGTGAGTCGAAATCGCGGAGCTTCTTT. The chain uses TRBV6-1 and TRBJ1-1; no reliable D call. V lost 3 bases to trimming and J lost 14 bases, with 16 bases between them. Germline CDR1 MNHNS, CDR2 SASEGT. This CDR3 region has 12 residues.

The table lists this clone with a count of one. The gene calls are TRBV6-2 or TRBV6-3 and TRBJ2-7, with a tentative D call TRBD1 (5 bases). The CDR3 is made up of 19 amino acids. Between the trimmed V and J ends, which lost 5 bases and 0 bases, there was a span of 26 bases. CDR1 and CDR2 (germline): MNHEY, SVGEGT. The CDR3 protein is CASSVARDQVAPSSYEQYF. The CDR3 DNA sequence: TGTGCCAGCAGTGTCGCCAGGGATCAGGTGGCCCCGAGCTCCTACGAGCAGTACTTC.

The V and J genes are TRBV5-1 and TRBJ1-2; 8 nucleotides match TRBD1. The CDR3 covers 15 residues. The germline V gene has CDR1 SGHRS and CDR2 YFSETQ. J gave up 0 bases and V 3 bases, and 4 bases lay outside the gene matches. The CDR3, as DNA: TGCGCCAGCAGCTCCGGACAGGGTTCTAACTATGGCTACACCTTC. Translation: CASSSGQGSNYGYTF.

This clone was counted once. The CDR3 DNA follows: TGTGCCAGCAGCCCTGGACAGCTCTATGGCTACACCTTC. Protein: CASSPGQLYGYTF. The gene calls are TRBV6-2 or TRBV6-3 and TRBJ1-2, with D possibly TRBD1 on 6 matching bases. Germline CDR1 is MNHEY and CDR2 is SVGEGT. The CDR3 spans 13 residues. Trimming removed 6 bases at V and 4 bases at J, with 12 bases between.

V gene TRBV5-4 combines with J gene TRBJ2-3; D gene unclear. Trimming removed 4 bases at V and 6 bases at J, with 12 bases between. This CDR3 has 13 residues. Germline CDR1 SGHNT, CDR2 YYREEE (reference sequence). CDR3 nucleotide sequence: TGTGCCAGCAGCCCCACAAGGGCGGATACGCAGTATTTT. Residues: CASSPTRADTQYF.

The chain carries TRBV5-1 and TRBJ1-2; D might be TRBD1 (6 bases). CDR3 length equals 14 residues. Trimming removed 4 bases at V and 4 bases at J, with 14 bases between. The germline CDR1 and CDR2 sequences are SGHRS and YFSETQ. CDR3 amino acids: CASSPTGQAYGYTF. The CDR3 region has the DNA TGCGCCAGCAGCCCTACAGGGCAAGCCTATGGCTACACCTTC.

The chain combines TRBV27 with TRBJ1-1; D is ambiguous. This CDR3 is 15 amino acids long. Trimming left V 5 bases short and J 1 base short, with 14 bases between. Germline values: CDR1 MNHEY, CDR2 SMNVEV (reference sequence). The CDR3: CASSLYSTGNTEAFF. The CDR3 nucleotides are TGTGCCAGCAGTCTGTATTCGACTGGGAACACTGAAGCTTTCTTT.

This chain links TRBV19 with TRBJ1-5; D is undetermined. V lost 3 bases and J 4 bases, leaving 16 bases between the germline ends. The CDR3 length is 16 residues. The germline gives CDR1 LNHDA, CDR2 SQIVND (reference sequence). CDR3 loop: CASSIIGRRGNQPQHF. The CDR3 nucleotides read TGTGCCAGTAGTATTATAGGCAGGCGAGGGAATCAGCCCCAGCATTTT.

V gene TRBV6-6 combines with J gene TRBJ1-4, with 7 bases lining up with TRBD1. The germline CDR1 and CDR2 sequences are MNHNY and SVGAGI (reference sequence). Unmatched junction bases numbered 5, after V lost 8 bases and J lost 5 bases. The CDR3 is 13 amino acids. DNA of the CDR3: TGTGCCAGCGCACAGGGGTTAAATGAAAAACTGTTTTTT. Its translation is CASAQGLNEKLFF.

V is TRBV27 and J is TRBJ2-7, with TRBD2 matching over 11 bases. V shed 6 bases and J 0 bases; nucleotides not matched to a gene: 10. CDR3 length: 17 amino acids. Per the germline V gene, CDR1 is MNHEY and CDR2 is SMNVEV (reference sequence). CDR3: CASRDSGGAGISYEQYF. CDR3 coding DNA: TGTGCCAGCAGGGATAGCGGGGGGGCCGGGATCTCCTACGAGCAGTACTTC.

The chain recombines TRBV3-1 (or the pseudogene TRBV3-2) with TRBJ2-1; 8 positions agree with TRBD2. CDR3 length equals 17 residues. Germline trimming cut 2 bases from V and 0 bases from J; bases unmatched to any gene: 6. Germline assignment: CDR1 LGHDT and CDR2 YNNKEL (reference sequence). The CDR3 sequence: CASSQQLAVSSYNEQFF. In nucleotides, the CDR3 is TGTGCCAGCAGCCAACAACTAGCGGTGAGCTCCTACAATGAGCAGTTCTTC.

The chain joins TRBV5-5 to TRBJ2-5; maybe TRBD1 (5 bases). Trimming cost V 4 bases and J 3 bases, with 16 bases left between them. This CDR3 is built from 15 residues. CDR1 and CDR2 (germline): SGHKS, YYEKEE (reference sequence). CDR3 region: CASSPEGIREETQYF. CDR3 nucleotides: TGTGCCAGCAGCCCGGAAGGGATCAGGGAAGAGACCCAGTACTTC.